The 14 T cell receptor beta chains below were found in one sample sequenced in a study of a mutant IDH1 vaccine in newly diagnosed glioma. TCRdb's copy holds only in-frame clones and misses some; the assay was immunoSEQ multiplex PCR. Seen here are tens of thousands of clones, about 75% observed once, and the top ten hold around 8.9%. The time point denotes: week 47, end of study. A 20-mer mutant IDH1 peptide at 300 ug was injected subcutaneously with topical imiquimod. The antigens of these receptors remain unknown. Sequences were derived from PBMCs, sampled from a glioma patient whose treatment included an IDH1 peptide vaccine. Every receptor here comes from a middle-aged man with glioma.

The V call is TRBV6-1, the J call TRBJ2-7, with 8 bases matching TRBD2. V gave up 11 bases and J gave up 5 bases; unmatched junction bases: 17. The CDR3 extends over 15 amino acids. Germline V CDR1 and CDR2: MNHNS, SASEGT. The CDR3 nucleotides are TGTGCCTCAGGCGGCGGCTGGACTAGCCCCGACGAGCAGTACTTC. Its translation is CASGGGWTSPDEQYF.

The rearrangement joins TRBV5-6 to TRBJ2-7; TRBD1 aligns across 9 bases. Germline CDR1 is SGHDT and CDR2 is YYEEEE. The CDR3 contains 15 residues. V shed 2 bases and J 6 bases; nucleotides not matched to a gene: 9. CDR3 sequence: CASSFRGGTGLEQYF. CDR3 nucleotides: TGTGCCAGCAGCTTCCGGGGCGGGACAGGGCTCGAGCAGTACTTC.

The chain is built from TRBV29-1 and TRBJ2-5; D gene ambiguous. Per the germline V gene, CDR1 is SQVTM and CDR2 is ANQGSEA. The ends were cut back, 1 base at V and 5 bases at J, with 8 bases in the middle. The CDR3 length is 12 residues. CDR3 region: CSVEVARETQYF. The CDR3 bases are TGCAGCGTTGAAGTGGCAAGGGAGACCCAGTACTTC.

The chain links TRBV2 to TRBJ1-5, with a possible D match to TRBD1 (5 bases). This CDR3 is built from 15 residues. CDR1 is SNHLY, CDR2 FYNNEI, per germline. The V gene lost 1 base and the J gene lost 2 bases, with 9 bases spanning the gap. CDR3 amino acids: CASSEVRAGNQPQHF. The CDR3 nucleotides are TGTGCCAGCAGTGAAGTCAGGGCGGGCAATCAGCCCCAGCATTTT.

CDR3 DNA: TGTGCCAGCAGCTTGGCCCCGCGGGGGGGGACTCAGCCCCAGCATTTT. As protein: CASSLAPRGGTQPQHF. The chain couples TRBV5-8 to TRBJ1-5; tentative D call: TRBD1 (5 bases). The CDR3 has 16 amino acids. V lost 0 bases, J lost 6 bases, and 16 bases lay in between. Germline assignment: CDR1 SGHTS and CDR2 YDEGEE. Combining the CDR3 with reference TRBV5-8 and TRBJ1-5 gives the whole variable domain EAGVTQSPTHLIKTRGQQATLRCSPISGHTSVYWYQQALGLGLQFLLWYDEGEERNRGNFPPRFSGRQFPNYSSELNVNALELEDSALYLCASSLAPRGGTQPQHFGDGTRLSIL.

The CDR3 loop reads CASSTSQGLSTEAFF. CDR3 sequence (DNA): TGTGCCAGCAGCACTAGCCAGGGGCTGAGCACTGAAGCTTTCTTT. The gene calls are TRBV7-2 and TRBJ1-1; possibly TRBD1 for D (6 bases). There are 15 residues in the CDR3. The germline V gene has CDR1 SGHTA and CDR2 FQGNSA. V gave up 5 bases and J gave up 4 bases, with 17 bases separating them.

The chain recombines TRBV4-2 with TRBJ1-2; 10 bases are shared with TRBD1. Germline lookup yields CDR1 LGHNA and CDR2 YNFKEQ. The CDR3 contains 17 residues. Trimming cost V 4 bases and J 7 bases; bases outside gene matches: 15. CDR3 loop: CASSPRQGALLSGGYTF. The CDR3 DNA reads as TGTGCCAGCAGCCCAAGACAGGGGGCCCTTCTGTCCGGTGGCTACACCTTC.

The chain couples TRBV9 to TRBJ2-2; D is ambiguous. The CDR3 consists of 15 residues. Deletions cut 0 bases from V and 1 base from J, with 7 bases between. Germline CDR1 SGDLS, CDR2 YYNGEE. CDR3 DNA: TGTGCCAGCAGCGTAGGGACGCGGAACACCGGGGAGCTGTTTTTT. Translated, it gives CASSVGTRNTGELFF. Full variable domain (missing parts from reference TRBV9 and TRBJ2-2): DSGVTQTPKHLITATGQRVTLRCSPRSGDLSVYWYQQSLDQGLQFLIQYYNGEERAKGNILERFSAQQFPDLHSELNLSSLELGDSALYFCASSVGTRNTGELFFGEGSRLTVL.

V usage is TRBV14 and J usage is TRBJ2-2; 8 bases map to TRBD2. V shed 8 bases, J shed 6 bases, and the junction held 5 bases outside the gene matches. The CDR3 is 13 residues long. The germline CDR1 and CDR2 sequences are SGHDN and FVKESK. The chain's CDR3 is CASRTGGAGELFF. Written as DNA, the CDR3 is TGTGCCAGCCGAACGGGAGGGGCCGGGGAGCTGTTTTTT. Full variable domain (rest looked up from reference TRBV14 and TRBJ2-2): EAGVTQFPSHSVIEKGQTVTLRCDPISGHDNLYWYRRVMGKEIKFLLHFVKESKQDESGMPNNRFLAERTGGTYSTLKVQPAELEDSGVYFCASRTGGAGELFFGEGSRLTVL.

The CDR3 protein is CSERDRRPNYGYTF. In DNA form, the CDR3 reads TGCAGCGAACGGGACAGGAGACCTAACTATGGCTACACCTTC. V and J are TRBV29-1 and TRBJ1-2; 8 bases are a match to TRBD1. Germline V gene sequence: CDR1 SQVTM, CDR2 ANQGSEA. CDR3 length: 14 amino acids. The junction had 7 bases not matched to a gene; V was cut back by 7 bases and J by 0 bases.

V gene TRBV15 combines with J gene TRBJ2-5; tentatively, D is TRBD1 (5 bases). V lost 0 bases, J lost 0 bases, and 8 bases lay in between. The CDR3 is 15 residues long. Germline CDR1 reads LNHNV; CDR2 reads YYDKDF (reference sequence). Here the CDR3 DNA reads TGTGCCACCAGCAGAGAAAAACAGGACCAAGAGACCCAGTACTTC. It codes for CATSREKQDQETQYF.

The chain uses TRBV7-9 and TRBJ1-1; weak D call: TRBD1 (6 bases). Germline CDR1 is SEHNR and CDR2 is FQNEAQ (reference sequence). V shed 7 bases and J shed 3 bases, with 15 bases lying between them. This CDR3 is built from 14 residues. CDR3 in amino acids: CASKGEVLYTEAFF. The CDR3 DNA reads TGTGCCAGCAAGGGGGAGGTTTTGTACACTGAAGCTTTCTTT.

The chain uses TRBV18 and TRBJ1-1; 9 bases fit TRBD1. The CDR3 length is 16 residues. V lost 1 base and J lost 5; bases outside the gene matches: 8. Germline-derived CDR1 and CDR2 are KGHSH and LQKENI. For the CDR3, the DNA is TGTGCCAGCTCACCACGGACAGGGGATATGGGGACTGAAGCTTTCTTT. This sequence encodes CASSPRTGDMGTEAFF.

The CDR3 region is CASTRTGTRNNYGYTF. The CDR3 coding sequence is TGTGCCAGCACCCGTACCGGGACCCGGAACAACTATGGCTACACCTTC. J is TRBJ1-2 and V is TRBV5-5, with D maybe TRBD1 (5 bases). CDR1 is SGHKS and CDR2 is YYEKEE in the germline V gene (reference sequence). This CDR3 has 16 amino acids. Trimming cost V 6 bases and J 2 bases, with 20 bases left between them. The full variable domain, in which reference TRBV5-5 and TRBJ1-2 provide the parts outside the CDR3, is DAGVTQSPTHLIKTRGQQVTLRCSPISGHKSVSWYQQVLGQGPQFIFQYYEKEERGRGNFPDRFSARQFPNYSSELNVNALLLGDSALYLCASTRTGTRNNYGYTFGSGTRLTVV.